These 19 T cell receptor beta chains came from one sample sequenced in a study of blood T cells in healthy people across ages. For the second PCR, which ran for roughly 7 to 11 cycles, a sample-barcoded 5' primer and a J-beta primer mix were used. TCRdb processed the 5' RACE reads anew with MiXCR; each CDR3 protein has one entry. The top ten clones hold 15% to 20% of a sample with more than 700,000 distinct CDR3 sequences, less than 60% of them seen once. The material sequenced was blood. Receptor source: a man at least 80 years old in good health.

This clonotype was detected only a few times. The rearrangement uses TRBV18 and TRBJ2-1; 10 bases line up with TRBD1. V lost 9 bases and J lost 7; bases outside the gene matches: 6. The CDR3 consists of 13 residues. Germline CDR1 reads KGHSH; CDR2 reads LQKENI. Written as DNA, the CDR3 is TGTGCCAGTCCGGGACAGGGGCGTAATGAGCAGTTCTTC. This encodes CASPGQGRNEQFF.

The chain carries TRBV13 and TRBJ2-7; 7 bases are shared with TRBD2. With 5 bases clipped from V and 3 bases from J, the junction kept 7 bases outside the gene matches. The CDR3 is made up of 14 amino acids. CDR1 and CDR2 from the germline V gene are PRHDT and FYEKMQ (reference sequence). CDR3 in amino acids: CASSGGDGNYEQYF. CDR3 DNA sequence: TGTGCCAGCAGCGGGGGGGACGGCAACTACGAGCAGTACTTC.

V is TRBV5-4 and J is TRBJ2-1; tentative D call: TRBD2 (5 bases). The germline gives CDR1 SGHNT, CDR2 YYREEE (reference sequence). Between the trimmed V and J ends, which lost 2 bases and 3 bases, there was a span of 9 bases. The CDR3 totals 14 residues. The CDR3 loop is CASSFTSIYNEQFF. In DNA, the CDR3 is TGTGCCAGCAGCTTTACTAGTATCTACAATGAGCAGTTCTTC.

This clonotype has more than one count but fewer than ten. This chain uses TRBV6-1 with TRBJ2-1; perhaps TRBD2 as D (5 bases). This CDR3 has 13 amino acids. V was pared by 6 bases and J by 5 bases, with 11 bases between. Germline CDR1 MNHNS, CDR2 SASEGT. CDR3 sequence (DNA): TGTGCCAGCAGCGTAGCGAGAAACAATGAGCAGTTCTTC. Encoded protein: CASSVARNNEQFF.

The rearrangement uses TRBV4-1 and TRBJ2-1, with D possibly being TRBD1 (5 bases). The CDR3 consists of 14 residues. Germline V lookup: CDR1 MGHRA, CDR2 YSYEKL. V was shortened by 0 bases and J by 8 bases, with 11 bases between the two germline ends. The CDR3 nucleotides read TGCGCCAGCAGCCAAGATCAGGGCCTGGATGAGCAGTTCTTC. Its protein product is CASSQDQGLDEQFF.

The gene calls are TRBV7-2 and TRBJ2-7; 7 bases are shared with TRBD2. V shed 4 bases and J 2 bases; nucleotides not matched to a gene: 5. Germline V lookup: CDR1 SGHTA, CDR2 FQGNSA. The CDR3 length is 14 residues. CDR3 sequence: CASSSLSGPYEQYF. As DNA, the CDR3 is TGTGCCAGCAGCTCCCTTAGCGGGCCCTACGAGCAGTACTTC.

This clonotype has a count of ten or more. A much bigger clone sits one base away, suggesting this may be a read error. This sequence joins TRBV29-1 and TRBJ2-7, with 7 positions matching TRBD2. The ends lost 4 bases at V and 5 bases at J; junction bases unmatched: 5. The CDR3 consists of 12 residues. Germline V gene data show CDR1 as SQVTM and CDR2 as ANQGSEA. Written as DNA, the CDR3 is TGCAGCGTTGTCAGCGGGATCCACGAGCAGTACTTC. It is translated as CSVVSGIHEQYF.

This clonotype was found a few times. The V call is TRBV7-2, the J call TRBJ2-7, with D perhaps TRBD1 (6 bases). In germline, CDR1 is SGHTA, CDR2 FQGNSA. This CDR3 contains 14 residues. Trimming shortened V by 5 bases and J by 0 bases, and 11 bases separated the two germline ends. The CDR3 coding sequence is TGTGCCAGCAGCCCCGGACAGCTCTCCTACGAGCAGTACTTC. Translated: CASSPGQLSYEQYF.

This clonotype has a handful of counts. J is TRBJ2-3 and V is TRBV7-8; 16 bases fit TRBD2. In germline, CDR1 is SGHVS, CDR2 FQNEAQ. The ends lost 5 bases at V and 1 base at J; junction bases unmatched: 12. The CDR3 totals 20 residues. The DNA for the CDR3 is TGTGCCAGCAGCAGCCGGACGGGACTAGCGGGAGGGAAGGGCACAGATACGCAGTATTTT. It specifies CASSSRTGLAGGKGTDTQYF. The full variable domain, rest sourced from reference TRBV7-8 and TRBJ2-3, is GAGVSQSPRYKVAKRGQDVALRCDPISGHVSLFWYQQALGQGPEFLTYFQNEAQLDKSGLPSDRFFAERPEGSVSTLKIQRTQQEDSAVYLCASSSRTGLAGGKGTDTQYFGPGTRLTVL.

The rearrangement joins TRBV5-6 to TRBJ2-3, with no clear D. This CDR3 spans 14 amino acids. The V and J ends lost 1 base and 4 bases respectively, with 10 bases between them. Looked up from germline, CDR1 is SGHDT and CDR2 is YYEEEE. In DNA form, the CDR3 reads TGTGCCAGCAGCTTGCCTTCCATCTCAGATACGCAGTATTTT. Protein product: CASSLPSISDTQYF.

This chain joins TRBV20-1 and TRBJ2-1; 7 bases match TRBD2. V dropped 6 bases and J dropped 6; count of bases not matched to a gene: 11. Germline loops: CDR1 DFQATT, CDR2 SNEGSKA (reference sequence). The CDR3 has 14 amino acids. The CDR3 reads CSATQRGSSNEQFF. The CDR3 nucleotides read TGCAGTGCCACCCAGCGGGGCTCTTCCAATGAGCAGTTCTTC.

The genes are TRBV12-3 or TRBV12-4 and TRBJ1-2; 8 bases fit TRBD1. The CDR3 covers 13 residues. The J segment lost 9 bases and the V segment lost 6 bases, leaving 9 bases of the junction unmatched. CDR3 DNA sequence: TGTGCCAGCAGCAGTGGACAGGGTGCAAGCTACACCTTC. Amino acid sequence: CASSSGQGASYTF.

The V call is TRBV29-1, the J call TRBJ1-2, with 7 bases matching TRBD1. Germline CDR1 and CDR2: SQVTM and ANQGSEA. The V segment lost 6 bases and the J segment 7 bases; nucleotides outside the gene matches: 11. This CDR3 has 13 residues. The CDR3 region is CSVLLRDRLGYTF. The CDR3 DNA is TGCAGCGTGCTACTCCGGGACAGACTTGGCTACACCTTC.

This sequence joins TRBV15 and TRBJ2-3, with D maybe TRBD1 (5 bases). CDR1 is LNHNV, CDR2 YYDKDF, per germline (reference sequence). The ends were cut back, 0 bases at V and 5 bases at J, with 15 bases in the middle. This CDR3 is built from 16 residues. CDR3 protein: CATSRDSGQLGDTQYF. DNA of the CDR3: TGTGCCACCAGCAGAGATTCAGGGCAACTGGGAGATACGCAGTATTTT. Variable domain in full (rest from reference TRBV15 and TRBJ2-3): DAMVIQNPRYQVTQFGKPVTLSCSQTLNHNVMYWYQQKSSQAPKLLFHYYDKDFNNEADTPDNFQSRRPNTSFCFLDIRSPGLGDTAMYLCATSRDSGQLGDTQYFGPGTRLTVL.

This clonotype turned up a few times. The V call is TRBV5-6, the J call TRBJ2-4; TRBD1 or TRBD2 may be the D gene (5 bases each). V gave up 1 base and J gave up 13 bases, with 18 bases separating them. The CDR3 loop spans 14 amino acids. Germline CDR1 is SGHDT and CDR2 is YYEEEE. CDR3 sequence: CASSLRDGLQEQYF. CDR3 nucleotide sequence: TGTGCCAGCAGCTTGCGGGACGGACTTCAGGAGCAGTACTTC.

The CDR3 here is CASSSNDVSYEQYF. The CDR3 DNA sequence: TGTGCCAGCAGCTCAAATGACGTCTCCTACGAGCAGTACTTC. The chain joins TRBV28 to TRBJ2-7; D is undetermined. V was shortened by 6 bases and J by 0 bases, with 12 bases between the two germline ends. The germline CDR1 and CDR2 sequences are MDHEN and SYDVKM. This CDR3 spans 14 amino acids.

V is TRBV7-8 and J is TRBJ2-3; TRBD1 or TRBD2 may be the D gene (6 bases each). This CDR3 is 15 amino acids long. CDR1 is SGHVS, CDR2 FQNEAQ, per germline. V lost 0 bases to trimming and J lost 4 bases, with 11 bases between them. The DNA of the CDR3 is TGTGCCAGCAGCTTAGCTGGGGGGCGCGCAGATACGCAGTATTTT. Translation gives CASSLAGGRADTQYF.

The gene calls are TRBV25-1 and TRBJ2-7, with 7 bases matching TRBD2. The CDR3 is made up of 16 amino acids. Losses at the gene ends were 2 bases for V and 4 bases for J; bases not matched to a gene: 11. Germline-derived CDR1 and CDR2 are MGHDK and SYGVNS. The CDR3 sequence is CASSEAAGTSAYEQYF. DNA of the CDR3: TGTGCCAGCAGTGAAGCCGCTGGAACTAGCGCTTACGAGCAGTACTTC.

The chain links TRBV7-2 to TRBJ2-3; 8 bases match TRBD2. Germline values: CDR1 SGHTA, CDR2 FQGNSA. The CDR3 consists of 15 residues. The J segment lost 7 bases and the V segment lost 3 bases, leaving 9 bases of the junction unmatched. Here the CDR3 reads CASSLNSGTMNTQYF. CDR3 DNA: TGTGCCAGCAGCTTGAATAGCGGGACGATGAATACGCAGTATTTT.